The 8 T cell receptor beta chains below come from one sample, sequenced in a study of blood T cell repertoires in COVID-19. This table comes from immunoSEQ multiplex PCR, and its TCRdb copy is limited to in-frame clones, with some not included. The repertoire has roughly 180,000 clones, approximately 82% of them found once; the top ten carry over 9.5%. Material: peripheral blood. The source is a woman over 75 with active or convalescent COVID-19.

This clone was observed a single time. V and J are TRBV9 and TRBJ1-2, with 8 bases aligning to TRBD1. V lost 4 bases to trimming and J lost 4 bases; unmatched junction nucleotides: 12. The germline CDR1 and CDR2 sequences are SGDLS and YYNGEE. This CDR3 contains 16 residues. The DNA for the CDR3 is TGTGCCAGCAGCCCTCGCGGGGACAGGCTTGCCTATGGCTACACCTTC. This translates into CASSPRGDRLAYGYTF. The whole variable domain, remainder taken from reference TRBV9 and TRBJ1-2, is DSGVTQTPKHLITATGQRVTLRCSPRSGDLSVYWYQQSLDQGLQFLIQYYNGEERAKGNILERFSAQQFPDLHSELNLSSLELGDSALYFCASSPRGDRLAYGYTFGSGTRLTVV.

This clone has a handful of counts. The chain joins TRBV6-2 or TRBV6-3 to TRBJ1-1; a weak D match, TRBD1 (5 bases). The CDR3 is made up of 16 amino acids. The ends were cut back, 6 bases at V and 6 bases at J, with 23 bases in the middle. From germline, CDR1 is MNHEY and CDR2 SVGEGT. CDR3 amino acids: CASSYALTDLASEAFF. The CDR3 region has the DNA TGTGCCAGCAGCTATGCCTTGACAGACTTGGCTTCTGAAGCTTTCTTT.

The chain couples TRBV7-2 to TRBJ1-5; TRBD1 is a possible D gene (6 bases). Per germline, CDR1 SGHTA and CDR2 FQGNSA. Trimming removed 5 bases from V and 4 bases from J, with 15 bases in between. CDR3 length equals 15 residues. CDR3 sequence: CASSLGRGENQPQHF. The CDR3 nucleotides read TGTGCCAGCAGCCTCGGCAGGGGTGAGAATCAGCCCCAGCATTTT.

The chain couples TRBV25-1 to TRBJ1-4; tentatively, D is TRBD1 (6 bases). This CDR3 comprises 18 residues. V dropped 5 bases and J dropped 10 bases, with 29 bases sitting between them. Per the germline V gene, CDR1 is MGHDK and CDR2 is SYGVNS. Here the CDR3 reads CASSKTSVRDWEGVKLFF. The CDR3 coding sequence is TGTGCCAGCAGTAAAACATCGGTTCGGGACTGGGAGGGGGTAAAACTGTTTTTT.

Remarks on this clone: At one of its ends the junction is not consistent with the germline gene, which may arise from a read error. The rearrangement joins TRBV28 to TRBJ2-7, with TRBD2 identical over 10 bases. This CDR3 spans 12 amino acids. CDR1 and CDR2 (germline): MDHEN, SYDVKM. The CDR3 DNA sequence: TGTGCCAGCGGACGTTCTAGCGGGAGTAAGCACTTC. Translating it yields CASGRSSGSKHF.

This chain uses TRBV4-1 with TRBJ2-3; TRBD2 is a possible D gene (5 bases). V dropped 1 base and J dropped 6 bases, with 11 bases sitting between them. This CDR3 is 14 amino acids long. Germline-derived CDR1 and CDR2 are MGHRA and YSYEKL. The CDR3 coding sequence is TGCGCCAGCAGCCAAGGTCCGGAGCGGGATACGCAGTATTTT. Its protein is CASSQGPERDTQYF.

V gene TRBV6-5 combines with J gene TRBJ2-7, with unresolved D. Germline V lookup: CDR1 MNHEY, CDR2 SVGAGI. This CDR3 is 12 amino acids long. Trimming left V 4 bases short and J 5 bases short, with 9 bases between. The CDR3 sequence is CASSSDTHEQYF. The CDR3 region has the DNA TGTGCCAGCAGTTCCGACACCCACGAGCAGTACTTC.

The CDR3 coding sequence is TGTGCCAGCAGCTCCTGGACTAGCGGGAGGAATGAGCAGTTCTTC. This translates into CASSSWTSGRNEQFF. V and J are TRBV7-2 and TRBJ2-1; 14 bases are shared with TRBD2. Germline CDR1 reads SGHTA; CDR2 reads FQGNSA. The CDR3 loop spans 15 amino acids. J lost 7 bases, V lost 4 bases, and 3 bases had no gene match.